These T cell receptor beta chains were read from a single sample in a study of T cells in Graves' hyperthyroidism and ophthalmopathy. TCRdb ran MiXCR on the multiplex PCR reads and lists one entry per CDR3 protein. The repertoire consists of 550,000 to 600,000 distinct CDR3 sequences, with approximately 15% occurring once and the leading ten covering roughly 7%. Sequencing was done on a sample of blood. The receptors stem from a woman younger than 35 with Graves' ophthalmopathy. CDR3s include the opening cysteine and the closing phenylalanine or tryptophan. The D gene is left open where the match is weak. Clone size is not always given. Where it is, it says once, few, many or a class for expanded clones.

j_call v_call clone_size d_call cdr3_nt cdr3_aa
TRBJ2-1 TRBV6-2/TRBV6-3 many TRBD2 TGTGCCAGCAGTTATCGGTCGGGACTAAGCTCCTACAATGAGCAGTTCTTC CASSYRSGLSSYNEQFF
TRBJ2-3 TRBV28 many TRBD2 TGTGCCACCGGGAGGACTGGACCTAGCACAGATACGCAGTATTTT CATGRTGPSTDTQYF
TRBJ2-3 TRBV2 many TRBD2 TGTGCCAGCAAGGGCGGGAGGATCGCAGATACGCAGTATTTT CASKGGRIADTQYF
TRBJ1-2 TRBV6-5 many NA TGTGCCAGCAGTTACTCGATAACGGGAGGAAACTATGGCTACACCTTC CASSYSITGGNYGYTF
TRBJ2-7 TRBV20-1 many TRBD2 TGCAGTGCTAGAGATGCCCGTGAAGCGGGAGGGTCCTACGAGCAGTACTTC CSARDAREAGGSYEQYF
TRBJ2-7 TRBV7-2 many TRBD2 TGTGCCAGCAGCTCACAGCCACTAGCGGGGGTGAGGGAGCAGTACTTC CASSSQPLAGVREQYF
TRBJ1-2 TRBV28 many NA TGTGCCAGCAGGGAGCGGGGAGACTATGGCTACACCTTC CASRERGDYGYTF
TRBJ2-5 TRBV28 many TRBD2 TGTGCCAGCAGCCCGCGGGAGTTGGTGGAGACCCAGTACTTC CASSPRELVETQYF
TRBJ2-2 TRBV6-1 few TRBD2 TGTGCCAGCAGCTTGGTCCCCCGCAGGCACGGGGGGGGCACCGGGGAGCTGTTTTTT CASSLVPRRHGGGTGELFF
TRBJ2-1 TRBV20-1 many TRBD2 TGCAGTGCTAGAGACCCCCGCGGACTAGCGGGAGGCGCGCAGTTCTTC CSARDPRGLAGGAQFF
TRBJ1-4 TRBV18 few NA TGTGCCAGCTCGGCGGATACAACTAATGAAAAACTGTTTTTT CASSADTTNEKLFF
TRBJ2-5 TRBV7-7 NA TRBD1 TGTGCTAGCAGCTTAAACAGGGGGCACCTCGGTCAGACCCAGTACTTC CASSLNRGHLGQTQYF
TRBJ1-6 TRBV27 few NA TGTGCCAGCAGTTTATACGGCCTCTCCTATAATTCACCCCTCCACTTT CASSLYGLSYNSPLHF
TRBJ2-2 TRBV19 NA NA TGTGCCAGTATGACGATTGGGGCAAACACCGGGGAGCTGTTTTTT CASMTIGANTGELFF
TRBJ2-5 TRBV4-2 few TRBD2 TGTGCCAGCAGCCAAGGGAGGATGCAAGCGGGAGGGCAAGAGACCCAGTACTTC CASSQGRMQAGGQETQYF
TRBJ2-2 TRBV12-5 many NA TGTGCTAGTGGCCCGGGACTGTCGAACACCGGGGAGCTGTTTTTT CASGPGLSNTGELFF
TRBJ2-3 TRBV9 few TRBD2 TGTGCCAGCAGCGAGAGGGACAGCGGGAGGGAGGGAGATACGCAGTATTTT CASSERDSGREGDTQYF
TRBJ1-1 TRBV20-1 few NA TGCAGTGCACTACCCACCCCAAAGTTGGAAGCTTTCTTT CSALPTPKLEAFF
TRBJ1-2 TRBV7-2 NA NA TGTGCCAGCAGCTTAGTACAGGGTCATGGCTACACCTTC CASSLVQGHGYTF
TRBJ1-4 TRBV20-1 NA NA TGCAGTGCTAGAGACGACTCCACATACAGGGATGAAAAACTGTTTTTT CSARDDSTYRDEKLFF
TRBJ1-5 TRBV2 many NA TGTGCCAGCAGTGCGACGGATAGCAATCAGCCCCAGCATTTT CASSATDSNQPQHF
TRBJ2-2 TRBV6-4 NA NA TGTGCCAGCAGTCACCGGCTTCATCCCGGGGAGCTGTTTTTT CASSHRLHPGELFF
TRBJ2-3 TRBV6-1 NA TRBD2 TGTGCCAGACCGAAAGGGACTAGCGGGGCGAGCACAGATACGCAGTATTTT CARPKGTSGASTDTQYF
TRBJ2-5 TRBV5-4 few NA TGTGCCAGCAGCAGGCCGGAGAAAGAGACCCAGTACTTC CASSRPEKETQYF
TRBJ2-1 TRBV30 few NA TGTGCCTGGAGTGGGTGGACGCGGGAAGGCTCCTACAATGAGCAGTTCTTC CAWSGWTREGSYNEQFF
TRBJ1-2 TRBV7-3 many NA TGTGCCAGCAGCTTAACCGGAGCAGACGGCTACACCTTC CASSLTGADGYTF